The 29 T cell receptor beta chains given below trace back to one sample, sequenced in a study of blood T cell repertoires in COVID-19. Profiled with immunoSEQ multiplex PCR; TCRdb holds only in-frame clones, not every one. The table shows more than 85,000 clones, with approximately 81% occurring only once. The sequencing sample was made of peripheral blood. Receptors were obtained from a man older than 75 with acute or convalescent COVID-19.

V usage is TRBV11-2 and J usage is TRBJ1-2; no clear D gene. With 5 bases removed from V and 7 bases from J, the gap between germline ends came to 14 bases. The V gene's germline CDR1 is SGHAT and CDR2 FQNNGV. The CDR3 is 13 residues long. The CDR3 is CASSTTLVSGYTF. CDR3 DNA: TGTGCCAGCAGCACGACCCTAGTTAGTGGCTACACCTTC. The full variable domain, rest sourced from reference TRBV11-2 and TRBJ1-2, is EAGVAQSPRYKIIEKRQSVAFWCNPISGHATLYWYQQILGQGPKLLIQFQNNGVVDDSQLPKDRFSAERLKGVDSTLKIQPAKLEDSAVYLCASSTTLVSGYTFGSGTRLTVV.

The chain uses TRBV5-1 and TRBJ2-5, with 11 nucleotides matching TRBD1. There are 16 residues in the CDR3. Trimming removed 4 bases from V and 5 bases from J; junction bases left unmatched: 10. The germline V gene has CDR1 SGHRS and CDR2 YFSETQ. The CDR3 DNA sequence: TGCGCCAGCAGCACCACCGGGACAGGGGGTTTGGAGACCCAGTACTTC. It codes for CASSTTGTGGLETQYF.

The genes are TRBV7-6 and TRBJ2-3; D not resolved. The V end was cut by 5 bases, the J end by 2 bases, with 11 bases between. Per germline, CDR1 SGHVS and CDR2 FNYEAQ. The CDR3 loop spans 14 amino acids. In DNA, the CDR3 is TGTGCCAGCAGCCTAACTGGTTACACAGATACGCAGTATTTT. This encodes CASSLTGYTDTQYF.

The chain joins TRBV5-6 to TRBJ2-1; D remains ambiguous. V was shortened by 3 bases and J by 0 bases, with 10 bases between the two germline ends. The CDR3 extends over 15 amino acids. Germline loops: CDR1 SGHDT, CDR2 YYEEEE. The DNA for the CDR3 is TGTGCCAGCAGCTCCGGTGTAAGCTCCTACAATGAGCAGTTCTTC. Its translation is CASSSGVSSYNEQFF.

This rearrangement joins TRBV2 to TRBJ2-1, with 8 bases identical to TRBD1. Per the germline V gene, CDR1 is SNHLY and CDR2 is FYNNEI. With 7 bases clipped from V and 9 bases from J, the junction kept 11 bases outside the gene matches. The CDR3 extends over 14 amino acids. DNA of the CDR3: TGTGCCAGCAAAAGGCAGGGGGCGCGGGGTGAGCAGTTCTTC. This sequence encodes CASKRQGARGEQFF.

The CDR3 nucleotides are TGCGCCAGCAGCTGGTGGCGAGCGGGAGGTGCAGATACGCAGTATTTT. It encodes CASSWWRAGGADTQYF. The chain employs TRBV5-1 and TRBJ2-3; TRBD2 agrees at 9 bases. The CDR3 runs to 16 residues. The V and J ends lost 3 bases and 4 bases, in that order; junction bases with no gene match: 9. Germline values: CDR1 SGHRS, CDR2 YFSETQ.

V is TRBV15 and J is TRBJ2-2; 9 bases match TRBD2. The trim removed 3 bases at V and 4 bases at J, leaving 3 bases unmatched. This CDR3 has 15 residues. Per germline, CDR1 LNHNV and CDR2 YYDKDF (reference sequence). The CDR3 protein is CATSSGLATTGELFF. In DNA form, the CDR3 reads TGTGCCACCAGCAGCGGACTAGCGACCACCGGGGAGCTGTTTTTT.

This chain joins TRBV7-9 and TRBJ2-2, with D possibly TRBD2 on 6 matching bases. Per germline, CDR1 SEHNR and CDR2 FQNEAQ (reference sequence). Between the trimmed V and J ends, which lost 2 bases and 1 base, there was a span of 11 bases. CDR3 length: 16 amino acids. Here the CDR3 DNA reads TGTGCCAGCAGCTTAAGGAGGGACGGGAACACCGGGGAGCTGTTTTTT. It is translated as CASSLRRDGNTGELFF.

This chain links TRBV7-8 with TRBJ1-6, with 7 bases identical to TRBD1. Trimming at V came to 1 base and at J to 5 bases, leaving 5 bases not matched to a gene. Germline-derived CDR1 and CDR2 are SGHVS and FQNEAQ. This CDR3 is 16 amino acids long. The CDR3 DNA reads TGTGCCAGCAGCTTAGGCAGGGGGTTCGATAATTCACCCCTCCACTTT. The encoded protein is CASSLGRGFDNSPLHF.

The chain is built from TRBV5-4 and TRBJ2-5, with D perhaps matching TRBD2 (6 bases). The CDR3 covers 14 residues. V was trimmed by 1 base and J by 0 bases, leaving 7 bases between them. Germline CDR1 SGHNT, CDR2 YYREEE (reference sequence). The chain's CDR3 is CASSLTGDQETQYF. Here the CDR3 DNA reads TGTGCCAGCAGCTTGACGGGGGACCAAGAGACCCAGTACTTC. Combining the CDR3 with reference TRBV5-4 and TRBJ2-5 gives the whole variable domain ETGVTQSPTHLIKTRGQQVTLRCSSQSGHNTVSWYQQALGQGPQFIFQYYREEENGRGNFPPRFSGLQFPNYSSELNVNALELDDSALYLCASSLTGDQETQYFGPGTRLLVL.

About this clone: At one end, the junction sequence differs from germline, possibly due to a read error. The CDR3 loop reads CASRSTGANGQFF. The CDR3 region has the DNA TGTGCCAGCAGGTCTACAGGGGCCAATGGGCAGTTCTTC. This chain connects TRBV6-5 to TRBJ2-1; 7 nucleotides agree with TRBD1. Germline CDR1 reads MNHEY; CDR2 reads SVGAGI. There are 13 residues in the CDR3.

The sample holds a few counts of this clone. V and J are TRBV28 and TRBJ2-7; D is undetermined. The ends were cut back, 8 bases at V and 0 bases at J, with 11 bases in the middle. This CDR3 spans 13 amino acids. The germline V gene encodes CDR1 MDHEN and CDR2 SYDVKM. The CDR3 reads CASALIPSYEQYF. Written as DNA, the CDR3 is TGTGCCAGCGCACTCATACCCTCCTACGAGCAGTACTTC.

This rearrangement joins TRBV28 to TRBJ1-4, with TRBD1 identical over 12 bases. There are 13 residues in the CDR3. Germline V gives CDR1 MDHEN, CDR2 SYDVKM. V shed 10 bases and J 7 bases; nucleotides not matched to a gene: 4. CDR3: CATRDRGPEKLFF. CDR3 in DNA: TGTGCCACCCGGGACAGGGGGCCTGAAAAACTGTTTTTT. Full variable domain (outside the CDR3, taken from reference TRBV28 and TRBJ1-4): DVKVTQSSRYLVKRTGEKVFLECVQDMDHENMFWYRQDPGLGLRLIYFSYDVKMKEKGDIPEGYSVSREKKERFSLILESASTNQTSMYLCATRDRGPEKLFFGSGTQLSVL.

The chain recombines TRBV28 with TRBJ2-6, with D unresolved. The CDR3 is made up of 13 amino acids. V was trimmed by 7 bases and J by 4 bases, leaving 8 bases between them. Looked up from germline, CDR1 is MDHEN and CDR2 is SYDVKM. CDR3: CASTTYGANVLTF. For the CDR3, the DNA is TGTGCCAGCACTACGTACGGGGCCAACGTCCTGACTTTC.

The chain employs TRBV28 and TRBJ1-5; TRBD1 matches at 9 bases. Germline loops: CDR1 MDHEN, CDR2 SYDVKM. Unmatched junction bases numbered 8, after V lost 8 bases and J lost 6 bases. CDR3 length: 14 residues. The CDR3 reads CASRDRDFFQPQHF. The CDR3, as DNA: TGTGCCAGCCGGGACAGGGATTTTTTTCAGCCCCAGCATTTT.

The genes are TRBV28 and TRBJ2-1; 8 bases are a match to TRBD1. The CDR3 loop spans 15 amino acids. The junction had 4 bases not matched to a gene; V was cut back by 1 base and J by 5 bases. Germline V gene data show CDR1 as MDHEN and CDR2 as SYDVKM. The CDR3 spells CASSLLGQANNEQFF. CDR3 DNA: TGTGCCAGCAGTTTATTGGGACAGGCAAACAATGAGCAGTTCTTC.

CDR3 residues: CASSQGADSNQPQHF. The DNA for the CDR3 is TGTGCCAGCAGCCAAGGCGCGGATAGCAATCAGCCCCAGCATTTT. The gene calls are TRBV14 and TRBJ1-5; D uncertain. Trimming pared 1 base from V and 0 bases from J, leaving 7 bases between. The V gene's germline CDR1 is SGHDN and CDR2 FVKESK. The CDR3 consists of 15 residues. The full variable domain, completed using reference TRBV14 and TRBJ1-5, is EAGVTQFPSHSVIEKGQTVTLRCDPISGHDNLYWYRRVMGKEIKFLLHFVKESKQDESGMPNNRFLAERTGGTYSTLKVQPAELEDSGVYFCASSQGADSNQPQHFGDGTRLSIL.

The chain uses TRBV27 and TRBJ2-3, with 10 bases matching TRBD1. Germline trimming cut 6 bases from V and 6 bases from J; bases unmatched to any gene: 9. Germline CDR1 MNHEY, CDR2 SMNVEV (reference sequence). The CDR3 consists of 15 residues. The CDR3 sequence is CASSPRQGASDTQYF. In DNA form, the CDR3 reads TGTGCCAGCAGCCCTCGACAGGGGGCTTCTGATACGCAGTATTTT.

The CDR3 DNA sequence: TGTGCCAGCAGTTACCAGGGACAGGGGAACACTGAAGCTTTCTTT. Translated, it gives CASSYQGQGNTEAFF. The gene calls are TRBV6-5 and TRBJ1-1; 9 bases are shared with TRBD1. The CDR3 has 15 amino acids. Germline lookup yields CDR1 MNHEY and CDR2 SVGAGI. V was pared by 2 bases and J by 1 base, with 2 bases of the junction left unmatched.

The rearrangement joins TRBV5-6 to TRBJ2-5; no firm D call. The CDR3 runs 12 residues. The germline V and J ends were trimmed by 1 base and 3 bases, with 4 bases remaining between them. CDR1 SGHDT and CDR2 YYEEEE come from the germline V gene. The CDR3 region has the DNA TGTGCCAGCAGCTTGCCGGAAGAGACCCAGTACTTC. This codes for CASSLPEETQYF.

This clone was seen only once. This chain joins TRBV27 and TRBJ2-2; perhaps TRBD1 as D (5 bases). This CDR3 region has 16 residues. Per germline, CDR1 MNHEY and CDR2 SMNVEV (reference sequence). Between the trimmed V and J ends, which lost 8 bases and 5 bases, there was a span of 21 bases. As DNA, the CDR3 is TGTGCCAGCCGTCTATTAGGGGCTGGGGATACCGGGGAGCTGTTTTTT. Protein: CASRLLGAGDTGELFF.

The V gene is TRBV19, the J gene TRBJ1-5; possibly TRBD1 for D (5 bases). The V end was cut by 8 bases, the J end by 0 bases, with 11 bases between. In germline, CDR1 is LNHDA, CDR2 SQIVND (reference sequence). CDR3 size: 14 residues. The CDR3 DNA follows: TGTGCCAGTTCTCAGGGCCTTAGCAATCAGCCCCAGCATTTT. This sequence encodes CASSQGLSNQPQHF.

This rearrangement joins TRBV29-1 to TRBJ2-5; TRBD2 matches 10 bases. Per germline, CDR1 SQVTM and CDR2 ANQGSEA. The length of the CDR3 is 13 residues. V lost 6 bases and J lost 4; bases outside the gene matches: 5. CDR3 nucleotide sequence: TGCAGCGTAGACACTAGCGGGATAGAGACCCAGTACTTC. Protein sequence: CSVDTSGIETQYF.

V and J are TRBV3-1 (or the pseudogene TRBV3-2) and TRBJ1-1, with D perhaps matching TRBD1 (5 bases). CDR1 LGHDT and CDR2 YNNKEL come from the germline V gene (reference sequence). V was clipped by 5 bases and J by 5 bases, with 12 bases between them. The CDR3 runs to 13 residues. The CDR3: CASSSMGQTEAFF. As DNA, the CDR3 is TGTGCCAGCAGCTCCATGGGGCAGACTGAAGCTTTCTTT.

This sequence joins TRBV3-1 (or the pseudogene TRBV3-2) and TRBJ2-1, with 9 bases identical to TRBD2. Trimming cost V 2 bases and J 3 bases; bases outside gene matches: 2. The CDR3 loop spans 15 amino acids. The germline gives CDR1 LGHDT, CDR2 YNNKEL (reference sequence). The CDR3 bases are TGTGCCAGCAGCCAATTTAGCGGGAGCTACAATGAGCAGTTCTTC. Its protein product is CASSQFSGSYNEQFF.

This clone has more than one count but fewer than ten. The rearrangement joins TRBV18 to TRBJ2-2; TRBD1 matches 7 bases. Germline V lookup: CDR1 KGHSH, CDR2 LQKENI. CDR3 length: 15 amino acids. V was pared by 3 bases and J by 3 bases, with 4 bases of the junction left unmatched. Written as DNA, the CDR3 is TGTGCCAGCTCACCCTACAGGGGTTACACCGGGGAGCTGTTTTTT. Amino acid sequence: CASSPYRGYTGELFF.

This chain uses TRBV5-6 with TRBJ2-2; 8 bases are shared with TRBD1. The CDR3 loop spans 15 amino acids. Germline CDR1 and CDR2: SGHDT and YYEEEE. The V and J ends lost 0 bases and 3 bases, in that order; junction bases with no gene match: 1. CDR3 sequence: CASSLVQGDTGELFF. In DNA, the CDR3 is TGTGCCAGCAGCTTGGTACAGGGGGACACCGGGGAGCTGTTTTTT.

This chain uses TRBV28 with TRBJ1-1; D gene uncertain. The germline V gene encodes CDR1 MDHEN and CDR2 SYDVKM. This CDR3 has 14 amino acids. V was cut by 9 bases and J by 0 bases, with 14 bases left in between. CDR3 loop: CASYVGGMNTEAFF. The DNA for the CDR3 is TGTGCCAGTTACGTAGGAGGCATGAACACTGAAGCTTTCTTT.

The V gene is TRBV3-1 (or the pseudogene TRBV3-2), the J gene TRBJ2-3; 8 bases map to TRBD2. CDR3 length equals 16 residues. The trim removed 1 base at V and 10 bases at J, leaving 13 bases unmatched. Per germline, CDR1 LGHDT and CDR2 YNNKEL (reference sequence). CDR3 DNA sequence: TGTGCCAGCAGCCAAGTGGTTAGGACTAGCCTCCGTGCGCAGTATTTT. Protein sequence: CASSQVVRTSLRAQYF.